The rows below give T cell receptor beta chains drawn from one sample of a study of blood T cell repertoires in COVID-19. Method: immunoSEQ multiplex PCR; TCRdb's copy keeps in-frame clones and lacks some. The sample holds 280,000 or so clones; nearly 90% are singletons and the top ten take 9.4%. Sequencing was carried out using peripheral blood. The receptor set was obtained from a man aged 18-30 years with active or convalescent COVID-19. CDR3s include the opening cysteine and the closing phenylalanine or tryptophan. The D gene is left open where the match is weak. Size tells how often a clone was seen (once, few, many) or the class of an expanded clone, and some rows leave it out.

j_call	v_call	clone_size	d_call	cdr3_nt	cdr3_aa
TRBJ2-1	TRBV9	-	-	TGTGCCAGCGGGGGGGCAGACTACAATGAGCAGTTCTTC	CASGGADYNEQFF
TRBJ1-1	TRBV4-1	-	-	TGCGCCAGCAGCCAAGATCTAGGGGTGGGGAACACTGAAGCTTTCTTT	CASSQDLGVGNTEAFF
TRBJ1-1	TRBV6-5	-	-	TGTGCCAGCAGCTATACAGGGTACGCTGAAGCTTTCTTT	CASSYTGYAEAFF
TRBJ1-4	TRBV7-9	-	-	TGTGCCAGCAGCCTAGGGGCAGTTCCGTTTTTT	CASSLGAVPFF
TRBJ2-1	TRBV13	-	-	TGTGCCACTCCCGGTATCACCTACAATGAGCAGTTCTTC	CATPGITYNEQFF
TRBJ1-5	TRBV6-5	few	-	TGTGCCAGCAGCCTCCAGGGTGATCAGCCCCAGCATTTT	CASSLQGDQPQHF
TRBJ2-5	TRBV7-8	-	TRBD1	TGTGCCAGCAGCAGCCGGGACAGAATCCAAGAGACCCAGTACTTC	CASSSRDRIQETQYF
TRBJ2-7	TRBV18	-	-	TGTGCCAGCTCACCAGCGAGCTCCTACGAGCAGTACTTC	CASSPASSYEQYF
TRBJ1-6	TRBV7-6	once	-	TGTGCCTCCAAAGGGGCAGGACCTTATTCACCCCTCCACTTT	CASKGAGPYSPLHF
TRBJ1-4	TRBV10-3	-	TRBD1	TGTGCCATCAGCCAGGACAGGGGGTATGAAAAACTGTTTTTT	CAISQDRGYEKLFF
TRBJ1-4	TRBV4-1	-	TRBD1	TGCGCCAGCAGCGGTCGACAGGGGGACAGTGAAAAACTGTTTTTT	CASSGRQGDSEKLFF
TRBJ1-1	TRBV25-1	-	-	TGTGCCAGCCGTCTTATAGATCACACTGAAGCTTTCTTT	CASRLIDHTEAFF
TRBJ1-2	TRBV2	-	TRBD1	TGTGCCAGTCCAGACAGGGCTAACTATGGCTACACCTTC	CASPDRANYGYTF
TRBJ2-5	TRBV27	-	-	TGTGCCAGCAGTTACGACAGTGAAGAGACCCAGTACTTC	CASSYDSEETQYF
TRBJ2-2	TRBV12-3/TRBV12-4	-	-	TGTGCCAGCTCAGGGAACACCGGGGAGCTGTTTTTT	CASSGNTGELFF
TRBJ2-5	TRBV5-1	-	TRBD2	TGCGCCAGCAACCCCGGGTTGACTAGCGGGGGGAACCAAGAGACCCAGTACTTC	CASNPGLTSGGNQETQYF
TRBJ2-7	TRBV3-1/TRBV3-2	-	-	TGTGCCAGCAGCCAAGAGCGACAGAGAACCTACGAGCAGTACTTC	CASSQERQRTYEQYF
TRBJ2-7	TRBV7-9	-	-	TGTGCCAGCAGCTCGCCGACCGGGACGGACTACCGGGAGCAGTACTTC	CASSSPTGTDYREQYF
TRBJ2-7	TRBV7-9	-	-	TGTGCCAGCAGCCACCAGACAGGCTCCTACGAGCAGTACTTC	CASSHQTGSYEQYF
TRBJ2-2	TRBV9	-	-	TGTGCCAGCAGCGTAGCGGTACAGGGTAGGCGGGGGGAGCTGTTTTTT	CASSVAVQGRRGELFF
TRBJ1-5	TRBV27	-	-	TGTGCCAGCAGCCCAGGACAGACAAATCAGCCCCAGCATTTT	CASSPGQTNQPQHF
TRBJ1-1	TRBV7-9	-	-	TGTGCCAGCAGTCGGAGGGAGGGAGCTTTCTTT	CASSRREGAFF
TRBJ1-5	TRBV4-1	-	-	TGCGCCAGCAGCCCAGACCCCCTTGGCAATCAGCCCCAGCATTTT	CASSPDPLGNQPQHF
TRBJ1-2	TRBV5-1	-	TRBD1	TGCGCCAGCAGCTTGGTGACAGGGGGCGTCTATGGCTACACCTTC	CASSLVTGGVYGYTF
TRBJ1-2	TRBV7-8	-	TRBD1	TGTGCCAGCAGCCTCACCGGGACAGGGGTCAGGGGCTACACCTTC	CASSLTGTGVRGYTF
TRBJ1-2	TRBV4-1	-	TRBD1	TGCGCCAGCAGCCAAGAAGCGGGAGACAGGGTGCACACCTTC	CASSQEAGDRVHTF
TRBJ1-2	TRBV18	-	TRBD1	TGTGCCAGCTCACCACGCGTCACCGGGACAGGGGATACCAACTATGGCTACACCTTC	CASSPRVTGTGDTNYGYTF
TRBJ2-1	TRBV29-1	-	TRBD2	TGCAGCGTTGAAGGAGGACTAGCGGGAACCCCGGAGCAGTTCTTC	CSVEGGLAGTPEQFF
TRBJ1-1	TRBV28	-	-	TGTGCCAGCAGTTCCCCCGCTTACACGAACACTGAAGCTTTCTTT	CASSSPAYTNTEAFF
TRBJ1-1	TRBV5-1	-	TRBD1	TGCGCCAGCAGCTTGGCCTACAGGGGGAACACTGAAGCTTTCTTT	CASSLAYRGNTEAFF
TRBJ2-7	TRBV2	few	-	TGTGCCAGCAGATCAGGGCGTTTGTCCTACGAGCAGTACTTC	CASRSGRLSYEQYF
TRBJ2-3	TRBV10-3	once	-	TGTGCCATCAGTGAGCCGACTAGAAATCGATCGGATACGCAGTATTTT	CAISEPTRNRSDTQYF
TRBJ2-5	TRBV6-5	-	-	TGTGCCAGCAGTCACAGGCCAGAGACCCAGTACTTC	CASSHRPETQYF
TRBJ2-2	TRBV4-2	-	-	TGTGCCAGCAGCCAAGATAATACCGGGGAGCTGTTTTTT	CASSQDNTGELFF
TRBJ2-1	TRBV19	few	-	TGTGCCAGTAGTATGGGCCGGGACAACAACAATGAGCAGTTCTTC	CASSMGRDNNNEQFF
TRBJ1-4	TRBV15	-	-	TGTGCCACCAGCAGAGCAGGGTCTGCTGGTGAAAAACTGTTTTTT	CATSRAGSAGEKLFF
TRBJ2-1	TRBV6-2/TRBV6-3	-	-	TGTGCCAGCAGTTCCCTAGTAGTGTTTGAGCAGTTCTTC	CASSSLVVFEQFF
TRBJ1-1	TRBV19	-	TRBD1	TGTGCCAGCAAACAGGGGGCTCGGACTGAAGCTTTCTTT	CASKQGARTEAFF
TRBJ2-7	TRBV11-2	-	TRBD1	TGTGCCAGCAGCTCCGGGACAGGGGAATACGAGCAGTACTTC	CASSSGTGEYEQYF
TRBJ1-1	TRBV2	-	-	TGTGCCATACAGGCAGCGCCTATGAACACTGAAGCTTTCTTT	CAIQAAPMNTEAFF
TRBJ2-6	TRBV27	-	TRBD2	TGTGCCAGCATGCGGGGGGCATCTGGGGCCAACGTCCTGACTTTC	CASMRGASGANVLTF
TRBJ1-6	TRBV3-1/TRBV3-2	-	TRBD1	TGTGCCAGCAGACCAACAGGGGGGGGTTCACCCCTCCACTTT	CASRPTGGGSPLHF
TRBJ2-5	TRBV25-1	-	-	TGTGCCAGCAGTGAGGTCGGGGGGCGCGGGGAGACCCAGTACTTC	CASSEVGGRGETQYF
TRBJ1-2	TRBV5-4	-	-	TGTGCCAGCAGCTTGGGGGCTGGCTACACCTTC	CASSLGAGYTF
TRBJ2-7	TRBV19	once	TRBD2	TGTGCCAGTAGTATAGCTAGCGGGGGAACCTACGAGCAGTACTTC	CASSIASGGTYEQYF
TRBJ2-4	TRBV7-2	-	-	TGTGCCAGCAGCTTAGGAGGAAACGCACTCCCCATTCAGTACTTC	CASSLGGNALPIQYF
TRBJ2-1	TRBV7-8	-	TRBD2	TGTGCCAGCAGCAACCCGGGACTAGCGGGGGGGCAGGGCTCCTACAATGAGCAGTTCTTC	CASSNPGLAGGQGSYNEQFF
TRBJ2-3	TRBV7-2	-	TRBD1	TGTGCCAGCAGCCTCGACAGGGGAGTAGATACGCAGTATTTT	CASSLDRGVDTQYF
TRBJ1-1	TRBV4-1	-	TRBD1	TGCGCCAGCAGCCAAGGACAGGGCGTCACTGAAGCTTTCTTT	CASSQGQGVTEAFF
TRBJ2-7	TRBV7-9	-	-	TGTGCCAGCAGCCATCACCCCATGGTTGGGGCTTTCGAGCAGTACTTC	CASSHHPMVGAFEQYF
TRBJ2-1	TRBV6-6	-	TRBD2	TGTGCCAGCAGCCGACGCCCTGGAGTGGCGGGGGGGCCCAATGAGCAGTTCTTC	CASSRRPGVAGGPNEQFF
TRBJ2-2	TRBV4-1	-	-	TGCGCCAGCAGCAACCCTGCAGGGGCGAACACCGGGGAGCTGTTTTTT	CASSNPAGANTGELFF